The entry below describes one TCR beta chain. The antigen it recognizes is unknown. No much larger clone is present one base from it, and per-base qualities are unavailable. Receptors were amplified or captured by the immunoSEQ multiplex PCR assay. The multiplex PCR relied on a mix of 60 forward primers for TCR Vbeta segments and 13 reverse primers for TCR Jbeta segments. The CDR3 region of rearranged TCR beta genes was amplified from genomic DNA by a multiplex PCR assay. The amplified TCR beta libraries were sequenced on the Illumina HiSeq System as 87-base-pair reads. The paper's processing steps were these. A later analysis counted tens of millions of unique TCR beta chains across the 550 to 700 repertoires, and some 12 million of these chains were shared by at least two donors. A nearest-neighbor algorithm error-corrected the raw reads and collapsed the reads into unique sequences, merging closely related sequences to remove PCR and sequencing errors. CDR3 sequences were aligned to IMGT reference sequences to assign V, D and J gene segments. Each retained sequence needed at least a six-nucleotide match to both a V gene segment and a J gene segment. A rearrangement counted as productive if the CDR3 had no stop codons and remained in frame with V and J, and every other rearrangement counted as non-productive. Following IMGT convention, CDR3 was defined as the stretch from the second conserved V-encoded cysteine up to the conserved J-encoded phenylalanine. The earlier analysis of about 530 of the donors excluded any sequence lacking an unambiguous match to a single V gene segment. An earlier analysis of a few hundred of the donors classified V segments as functional when productive rearrangements were above 56.7% and as segregating when the standard deviation between donors was above 5%. A statistical classification framework was built to diagnose cytomegalovirus status from the catalog of TCR beta chain sequences. V and J gene assignment, in a later analysis, came from comparing TCR nucleotide sequences with IMGT/GENE-DB human TR gene sequences. The TCRdist pipeline was used in a later analysis to assign CDR3 sequences and most-parsimonious VDJ recombination scenarios. In a later analysis, each TCR beta chain was defined by its CDR3 amino acid sequence together with its V-gene family, and reads without a unique V-gene family were excluded. A later analysis removed 592 highly shared, low-generation-probability nucleotide sequences to deal with suspected cross-contamination and a sequencing artifact. In a later analysis, a clonal expansion index was calculated for each public chain from normalized within-repertoire ranks of inferred template counts. In a later analysis, generation probabilities were computed with a VDJ recombination model fitted to out-of-frame rearrangements, and the resulting probabilities were checked against IGoR. A later analysis scored TCR-TCR, TCR-HLA and TCR-CMV co-occurrence with hypergeometric tests, applying a repertoire-size bias correction to TCR pairs. In a later analysis, false discovery rates were estimated by permuting HLA or CMV assignments 20 times. In a later analysis, co-occurring TCRs were grouped with DBSCAN, and TCRdist sequence similarity was added when clustering was performed within HLA-allele-positive subsets. Repertoires with fewer than 30,000 or more than 120,000 public chains were left out of co-occurrence clustering, as were several repertoires with anomalous nucleotide sharing. TCRdb mirrors the immuneACCESS table, restricted to in-frame sequences. Some clones are absent from its copies; in checked studies, under half trace to an unresolved V gene, and the reason for the others is unknown. For V, J and clone size, that table is used; D and trimming come from the DNA. The sample includes under 200,000 clones, with more than 75% observed a single time. Roughly 3.1% of the sample goes to the ten largest clones.

The record originates from a study of cytomegalovirus exposure and HLA in healthy donors (dated by TCRdb to 2016 to 2017). Context from the whole study: An earlier analysis of approximately 640 of the donors reported 250 to 350 Gb of sequence data and around 120 million unique TCR beta sequences from 150 million to 200 million T cells. HLA typing covered class I and class II loci at four-digit resolution. On average, around 230,000 unique TCR beta nucleotide sequences were sequenced per donor among a few hundred genotyped donors of the cohort, with roughly 20% of those sequences being non-productive. In a later analysis, previously published TCR beta repertoires from several hundred donors were re-analyzed and high-resolution HLA genotyping was added so that TCR occurrence patterns could be studied. Donor age, sex, ethnicity and CMV serostatus were compiled together with the repertoire data. High-throughput TCR immunosequencing, statistical association of individual TCRs with disease status, and machine learning were combined to predict cytomegalovirus infection status. The number of typed donors differed by locus: about 629-630 for A, B, C, DRB1 and DQB1; 500 to 550 for DQA1; fewer than 610 for DPA1; and some 430 for DPB1. All discovery cohort repertoires had been generated on a single sequencing platform. Rather than using new phenotypic data, the later analysis identified candidate immune exposures from TCR beta sequences and from how often those sequences occurred across donors. The T cell repertoires of several hundred subjects were profiled by immunosequencing and related to cytomegalovirus serostatus. Approximately 310 gigabases of sequencing data and approximately 85 million unique TCR sequences were included in an early release covering around 650 HLA-typed donors. Besides the first cohort of 666 subjects, a separate validation cohort made up of roughly 120 different subjects was used. The study aimed to test whether signatures of past pathogen exposure could be identified by cataloging public T cell receptors. In an earlier analysis of around 540 of the donors, high-throughput TCR beta sequencing was used to judge whether each TCR beta V gene segment behaved as functional or pseudogenic. A few DR-DQ haplotypes were handled as single units for association and clustering because linkage in the cohort was strong. Of the roughly 420 genotyped donors, roughly 76% were placed in the genetic ancestry cluster associated with self-reported Caucasian donors. In a later genetic analysis, genome-wide SNP genotypes for about 65% of the roughly 700 donors were used, and that subset was treated as a discovery cohort.

The cohort was made up of 666 healthy bone marrow donors. At the time of sampling, all cohort members were nominally healthy, though unrecorded immune exposures were likely present. The donor was CMV seropositive and belonged to the group of more than 250 seropositive cohort members. A peripheral blood sample was provided by each donor, and peripheral blood mononuclear cells were used for TCR beta sequencing. The Qiagen DNeasy Blood Extraction Kit was used to extract genomic DNA from the blood cell samples. Relative to germline, V is missing 0 bases and J is missing 7 bases, with 8 bases of the junction outside any gene match. The CDR3 goes from the cysteine to the phenylalanine over 15 residues. Just the 45-base CDR3 DNA is kept, in frame starting at base 1. Reading the germline V gene gives CDR1 MGHRA and CDR2 YSYEKL. On the study overall, not on this receptor specifically: A further reported finding was that TCR beta sequences accurately predicted the HLA-A and HLA-B alleles for most subjects in the first cohort. The classifier was reported to diagnose cytomegalovirus status with high specificity and sensitivity in both the original and validation cohorts. V-gene and J-gene trimming of TCR beta chains was associated with a missense DCLRE1C variant in a later genetic analysis, and the association was replicated in an independent cohort. Correlated functional status among segregating V segments might reflect linkage disequilibrium, but an unknown experimental factor could not be ruled out. Some IMGT-functional V segments, including TRBV6-2 and TRBV6-3, could not be told apart with the 87-base-pair reads, so those segments were excluded. A few of the identified cytomegalovirus-associated TCR beta chains were confirmed in vitro to be specific for cytomegalovirus antigens. For the cohort, immune exposure information was limited to CMV serostatus. A later analysis found that most CMV-associated TCR beta chains appeared HLA-restricted, with HLA associations seemingly driven largely by CMV exposure. Specific HLA alleles were associated with 15,000 to 20,000 TCR beta sequences at a false discovery rate of 0.05 in a later analysis. The study listed 164 TCR beta chains as associated with cytomegalovirus. A later genetic analysis reported fewer N-insertions in productive TCRs among donors in an Asian-associated ancestry cluster than the approximately 670-donor mean. A cluster of highly shared sequence variants was judged likely to be a technical artifact of the sequencing pipeline. The authors suggested that the approach could potentially be generalized to other disease states and immunological phenotypes. Because HLA typing was unavailable for some donors at each locus, only the typed subset was used in association tests. In this cohort, only TCR beta chains were sequenced, and detectable features were limited by the absence of alpha or paired-chain data. Compared with equally common non-associated chains, HLA-associated TCR beta chains in a later analysis were more clonally expanded and had lower generation probabilities. Presence/absence analyses assumed roughly uniform sequencing depth across donors, an assumption that may not hold. According to a later analysis, parvovirus B19, influenza, CMV and Epstein-Barr virus appeared linked to several top co-occurrence clusters. Because counts were too low, roughly 16 rarely observed V segments, including chromosome 9 orphons, were left out of the earlier analysis of approximately 500 of the donors. While some public TCRs were present in many individuals, most TCR sequences turned up only very rarely across donors. In a later analysis, the rate of TCR association differed among HLA loci, with DRB1 alleles having the most associated TCRs and HLA-C alleles having the fewest. When HLA alleles, especially DR and DQ, strongly co-occurred, TCR associations were difficult to assign to individual alleles. An earlier analysis of roughly 570 of the donors showed that most TCR beta V segments appeared in productive rearrangements either about 87% or about 30% of the time, which broadly matched IMGT annotations.

This TCR derives from a man aged 40-55 years in good health and CMV-seropositive. The source material was PBMCs. The chain is encoded by TRBV4-1 joined to TRBJ2-7, and 8 junction bases match TRBD2. The DNA is TGCGCCAGCAGCCAAGATCCGGGAGGGCCACGTGAGCAGTACTTC. This yields the protein CASSQDPGGPREQYF.